This T cell receptor beta chain was profiled in a study of T cell responses to AZD1222 COVID-19 vaccine. Regarding this clone: As yet, its antigen is unknown.

Clones were sequenced by immunoSEQ multiplex PCR, and TCRdb holds only the in-frame ones, with some missing. The sample shows hundreds of thousands of clones, about 92% of them seen only once. Broader study findings: Recipients of AZD1222 seropositive at baseline numbered only 5 to 7. After two AZD1222 doses, spike-specific TCR breadth and depth rose versus day 0. White British donors predominated, females outnumbered males, and clonal diversity was possibly underestimated. A reported finding is that nearly half of spike-specific TCRs target unmutated variant regions.

The CDR3 extends over 14 amino acids. Per germline, CDR1 MNHNY and CDR2 SVGAGI (reference sequence). The ends lost 2 bases at V and 8 bases at J; junction bases unmatched: 6. The chain is built from TRBV6-6 and TRBJ1-5; 7 nucleotides line up with TRBD1. This clonotype was sampled from an adult in good health. This specimen was peripheral blood, taken on day 0 of MenACWY control vaccination. The CDR3 region is CASSYTGVREPQHF. Written as DNA, the CDR3 is TGTGCCAGCAGTTACACAGGGGTTAGGGAGCCCCAGCATTTT.